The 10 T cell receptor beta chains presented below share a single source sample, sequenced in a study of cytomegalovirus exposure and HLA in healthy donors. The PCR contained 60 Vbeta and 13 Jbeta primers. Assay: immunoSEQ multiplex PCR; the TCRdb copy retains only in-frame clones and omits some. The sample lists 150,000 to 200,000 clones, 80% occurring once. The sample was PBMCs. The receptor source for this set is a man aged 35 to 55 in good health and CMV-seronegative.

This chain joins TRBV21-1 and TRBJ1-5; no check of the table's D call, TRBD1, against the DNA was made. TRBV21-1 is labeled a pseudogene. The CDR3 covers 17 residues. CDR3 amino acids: CASTRDMRTRGHQPQHF. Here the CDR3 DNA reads TGTGCCAGCACCAGGGATATGCGAACCCGAGGTCATCAGCCCCAGCATTTT.

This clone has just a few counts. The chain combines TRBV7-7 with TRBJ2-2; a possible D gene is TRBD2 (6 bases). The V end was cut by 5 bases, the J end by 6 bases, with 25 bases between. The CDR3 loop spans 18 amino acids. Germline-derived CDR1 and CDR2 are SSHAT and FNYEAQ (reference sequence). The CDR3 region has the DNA TGTGCCAGCAGCCCCCAAGGGGTTGACGGGGGAATCGCCGGGGAGCTGTTTTTT. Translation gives CASSPQGVDGGIAGELFF. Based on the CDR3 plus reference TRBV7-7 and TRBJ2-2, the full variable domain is GAGVSQSPRYKVTKRGQDVTLRCDPISSHATLYWYQQALGQGPEFLTYFNYEAQPDKSGLPSDRFSAERPEGSISTLTIQRTEQRDSAMYRCASSPQGVDGGIAGELFFGEGSRLTVL.

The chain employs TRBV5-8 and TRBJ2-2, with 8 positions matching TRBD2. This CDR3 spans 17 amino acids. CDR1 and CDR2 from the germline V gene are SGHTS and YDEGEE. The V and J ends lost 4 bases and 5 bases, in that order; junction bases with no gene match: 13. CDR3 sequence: CASSKELAAFGTGELFF. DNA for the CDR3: TGTGCCAGCAGCAAAGAACTAGCGGCATTTGGAACCGGGGAGCTGTTTTTT.

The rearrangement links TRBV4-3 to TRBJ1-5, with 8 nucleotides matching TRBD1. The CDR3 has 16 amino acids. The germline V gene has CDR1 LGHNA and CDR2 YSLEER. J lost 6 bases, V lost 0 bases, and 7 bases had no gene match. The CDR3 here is CASSQDFGQGGQPQHF. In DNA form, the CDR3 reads TGCGCCAGCAGCCAAGATTTCGGACAGGGAGGTCAGCCCCAGCATTTT.

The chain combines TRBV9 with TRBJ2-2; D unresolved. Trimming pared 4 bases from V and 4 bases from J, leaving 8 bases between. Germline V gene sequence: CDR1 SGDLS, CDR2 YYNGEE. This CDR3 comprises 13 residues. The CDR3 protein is CASSPPITGELFF. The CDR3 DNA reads TGTGCCAGCAGCCCCCCCATCACCGGGGAGCTGTTTTTT. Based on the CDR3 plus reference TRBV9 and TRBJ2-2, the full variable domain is DSGVTQTPKHLITATGQRVTLRCSPRSGDLSVYWYQQSLDQGLQFLIQYYNGEERAKGNILERFSAQQFPDLHSELNLSSLELGDSALYFCASSPPITGELFFGEGSRLTVL.

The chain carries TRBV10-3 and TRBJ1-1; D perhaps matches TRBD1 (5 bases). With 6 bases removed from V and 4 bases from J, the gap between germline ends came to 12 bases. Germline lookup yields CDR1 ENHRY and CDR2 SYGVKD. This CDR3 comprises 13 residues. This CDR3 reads CAISGVGGTEAFF. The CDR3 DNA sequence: TGTGCCATCAGCGGGGTGGGGGGCACTGAAGCTTTCTTT.

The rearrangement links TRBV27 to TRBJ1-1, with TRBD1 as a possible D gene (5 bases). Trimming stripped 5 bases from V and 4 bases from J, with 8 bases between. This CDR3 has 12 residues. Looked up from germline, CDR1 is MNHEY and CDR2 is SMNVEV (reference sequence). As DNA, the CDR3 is TGTGCCAGCAGTACAGGATTCACTGAAGCTTTCTTT. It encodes CASSTGFTEAFF.

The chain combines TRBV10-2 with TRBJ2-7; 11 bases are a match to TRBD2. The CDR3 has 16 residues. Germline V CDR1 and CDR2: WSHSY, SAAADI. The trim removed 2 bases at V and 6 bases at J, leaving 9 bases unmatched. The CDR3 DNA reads TGCGCCAGCAGTGAGGGGCTAGCGGGAGGCTTAGGCGAGCAGTACTTC. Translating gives CASSEGLAGGLGEQYF.

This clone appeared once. DNA for the CDR3: TGTGCCAGCAGCTTGGATCAGGGGCCGAACACTGAAGCTTTCTTT. Amino acid sequence: CASSLDQGPNTEAFF. The rearrangement joins TRBV5-4 to TRBJ1-1; perhaps TRBD1 as D (6 bases). The CDR3 has 15 residues. The V gene lost 0 bases and the J gene lost 1 base, with 10 bases spanning the gap. Germline CDR1 is SGHNT and CDR2 is YYREEE (reference sequence).

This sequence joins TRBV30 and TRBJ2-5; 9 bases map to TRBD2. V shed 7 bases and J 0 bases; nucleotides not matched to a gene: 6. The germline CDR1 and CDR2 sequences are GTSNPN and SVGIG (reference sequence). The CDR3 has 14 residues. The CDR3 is CALDLAGYQETQYF. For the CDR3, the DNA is TGTGCCTTGGATCTAGCGGGGTACCAAGAGACCCAGTACTTC.